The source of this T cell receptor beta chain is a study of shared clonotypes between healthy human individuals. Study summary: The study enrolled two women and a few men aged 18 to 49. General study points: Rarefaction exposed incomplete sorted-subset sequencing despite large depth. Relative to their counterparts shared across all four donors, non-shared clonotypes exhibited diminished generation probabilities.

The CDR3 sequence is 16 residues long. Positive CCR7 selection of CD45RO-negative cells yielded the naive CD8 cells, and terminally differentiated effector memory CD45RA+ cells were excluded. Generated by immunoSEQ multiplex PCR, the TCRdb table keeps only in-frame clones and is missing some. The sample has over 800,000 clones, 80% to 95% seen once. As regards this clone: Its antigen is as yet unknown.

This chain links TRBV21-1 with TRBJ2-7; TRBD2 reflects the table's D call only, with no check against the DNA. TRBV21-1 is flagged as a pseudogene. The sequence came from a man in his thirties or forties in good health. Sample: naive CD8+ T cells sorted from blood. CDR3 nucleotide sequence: TGTGCCAGCAGCAAATGGGACTCAGTTTCCCCCTGGGAGCAGTACTTC. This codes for CASSKWDSVSPWEQYF.